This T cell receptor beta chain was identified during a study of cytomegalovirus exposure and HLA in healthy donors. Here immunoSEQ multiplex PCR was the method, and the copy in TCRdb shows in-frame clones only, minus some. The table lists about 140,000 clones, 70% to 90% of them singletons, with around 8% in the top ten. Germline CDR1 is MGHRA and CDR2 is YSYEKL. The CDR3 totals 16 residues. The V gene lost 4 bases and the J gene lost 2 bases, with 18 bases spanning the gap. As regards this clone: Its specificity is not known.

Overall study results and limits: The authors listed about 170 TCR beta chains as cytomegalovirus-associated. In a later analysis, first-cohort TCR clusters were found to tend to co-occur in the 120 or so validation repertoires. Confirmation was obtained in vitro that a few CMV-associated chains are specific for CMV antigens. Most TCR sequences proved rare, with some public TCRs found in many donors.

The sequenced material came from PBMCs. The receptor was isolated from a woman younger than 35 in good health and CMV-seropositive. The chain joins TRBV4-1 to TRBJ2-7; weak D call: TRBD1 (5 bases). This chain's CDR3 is CASSRKSERGTYEQYF. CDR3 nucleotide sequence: TGCGCCAGCAGCCGCAAGTCCGAAAGGGGTACCTACGAGCAGTACTTC.